This T cell receptor beta chain was obtained from a study of blood T cell repertoires in COVID-19. Study in general: Both acute and convalescent COVID-19 samples were obtained from the United States, Italy and Spain. Sources were T cells, B-cell-depleted T cells, or PBMCs; the material itself was cDNA or gDNA.

V shed 2 bases, J shed 0 bases, and the junction held 4 bases outside the gene matches. Germline V lookup: CDR1 KGHSH, CDR2 LQKENI. CDR3 length: 15 amino acids. Under the authors' procedure: It was from reference gene primer amplification that nucleated cell counts were estimated. The assay was immunoSEQ multiplex PCR, and TCRdb's table has in-frame clones only and misses some. That table furnishes V, J and clone size, whereas the DNA furnished D and trimming. Here the sample spans some 130,000 clones, roughly three quarters being singletons. This TCR derives from a woman in her 70s with acute or convalescent COVID-19. The sample comprised peripheral blood. The chain couples TRBV18 to TRBJ2-7, with TRBD1 matching over 7 bases. The CDR3 nucleotides are TGTGCCAGCTCACCAGAACAGGGGCCCTCCTACGAGCAGTACTTC. Protein: CASSPEQGPSYEQYF.